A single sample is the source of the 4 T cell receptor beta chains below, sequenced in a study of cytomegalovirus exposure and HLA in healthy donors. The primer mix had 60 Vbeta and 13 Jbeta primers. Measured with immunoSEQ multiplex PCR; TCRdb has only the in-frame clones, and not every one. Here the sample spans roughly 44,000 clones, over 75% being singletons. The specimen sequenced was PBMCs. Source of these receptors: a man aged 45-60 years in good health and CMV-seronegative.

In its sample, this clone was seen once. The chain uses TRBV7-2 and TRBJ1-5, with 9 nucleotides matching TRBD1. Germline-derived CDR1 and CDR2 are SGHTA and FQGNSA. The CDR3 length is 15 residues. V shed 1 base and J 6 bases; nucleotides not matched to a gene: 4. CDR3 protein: CASSLVGTGSQPQHF. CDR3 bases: TGTGCCAGCAGCTTAGTTGGGACAGGGAGTCAGCCCCAGCATTTT.

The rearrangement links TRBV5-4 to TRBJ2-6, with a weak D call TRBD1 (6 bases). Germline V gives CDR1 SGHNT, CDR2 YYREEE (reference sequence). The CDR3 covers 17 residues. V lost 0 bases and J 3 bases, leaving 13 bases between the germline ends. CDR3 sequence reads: CASSLGQVVHGANVLTF. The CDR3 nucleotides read TGTGCCAGCAGCTTGGGACAGGTCGTACATGGGGCCAACGTCCTGACTTTC. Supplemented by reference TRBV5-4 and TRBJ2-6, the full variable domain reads ETGVTQSPTHLIKTRGQQVTLRCSSQSGHNTVSWYQQALGQGPQFIFQYYREEENGRGNFPPRFSGLQFPNYSSELNVNALELDDSALYLCASSLGQVVHGANVLTFGAGSRLTVL.

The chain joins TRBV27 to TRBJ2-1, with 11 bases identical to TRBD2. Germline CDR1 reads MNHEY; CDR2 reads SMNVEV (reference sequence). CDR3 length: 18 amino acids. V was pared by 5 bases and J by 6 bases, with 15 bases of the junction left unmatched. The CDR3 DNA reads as TGTGCCAGCAGTCCCCGACCGCCCATAGCGGGAGGGAGCAATGAGCAGTTCTTC. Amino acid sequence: CASSPRPPIAGGSNEQFF.

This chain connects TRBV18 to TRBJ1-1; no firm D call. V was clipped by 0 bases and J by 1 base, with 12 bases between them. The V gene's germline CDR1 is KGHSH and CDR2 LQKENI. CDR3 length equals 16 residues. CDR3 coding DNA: TGTGCCAGCTCACCACCGGGGAGGGTCGGGAACACTGAAGCTTTCTTT. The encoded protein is CASSPPGRVGNTEAFF.